The 20 T cell receptor beta chains in this list originate from one sample, sequenced in a study of blood T cell repertoires in COVID-19. Assay: immunoSEQ multiplex PCR; the TCRdb copy retains only in-frame clones and omits some. The profile covers 110,000 to 150,000 clones, with 70% to 90% appearing a single time and under 4.5% taken by the ten largest. Sequenced material: PBMCs or T cells enriched from blood (not recorded which). The receptors originated from a man aged 50-59 years who had recovered from COVID-19.

The chain is built from TRBV6-2 or TRBV6-3 and TRBJ2-5, with 12 bases identical to TRBD2. The CDR3 has 16 residues. The germline CDR1 and CDR2 sequences are MNHEY and SVGEGT. The ends lost 4 bases at V and 1 base at J; junction bases unmatched: 4. DNA of the CDR3: TGTGCCAGCAGTTCTCAGGGACTAGCGGGCCAAGAGACCCAGTACTTC. Translated, it gives CASSSQGLAGQETQYF.

The sample holds one count of this clone. The V call is TRBV6-4, the J call TRBJ2-7; 9 bases line up with TRBD1. Per germline, CDR1 MRHNA and CDR2 SNTAGT. The trim removed 5 bases at V and 4 bases at J, leaving 9 bases unmatched. CDR3 length: 15 amino acids. CDR3 nucleotide sequence: TGTGCCAGCAGTTTTTTATTGGGACAGGGATACGAGCAGTACTTC. This translates into CASSFLLGQGYEQYF.

This clone was seen a handful of times. The chain is built from TRBV9 and TRBJ2-1; perhaps TRBD2 as D (6 bases). The CDR3 consists of 16 residues. Germline V CDR1 and CDR2: SGDLS, YYNGEE. V was clipped by 4 bases and J by 0 bases, with 14 bases between them. Here the CDR3 reads CASSTGADSSYNEQFF. The CDR3 bases are TGTGCCAGCAGCACGGGAGCCGATAGCTCCTACAATGAGCAGTTCTTC.

CDR3 region: CASSQDGTGSAADTQYF. CDR3 sequence (DNA): TGTGCCAGCAGCCAAGACGGTACGGGAAGTGCTGCAGATACGCAGTATTTT. V gene TRBV4-2 combines with J gene TRBJ2-3; D might be TRBD2 (5 bases). Trimming removed 0 bases at V and 4 bases at J, with 17 bases between. The length of the CDR3 is 17 residues. The germline CDR1 and CDR2 sequences are LGHNA and YNFKEQ.

The chain carries TRBV4-3 and TRBJ1-3; 12 nucleotides agree with TRBD1. The ends lost 4 bases at V and 4 bases at J; junction bases unmatched: 5. CDR3 length equals 16 residues. CDR1 and CDR2 from the germline V gene are LGHNA and YSLEER. The CDR3: CASSPGTGGAGNTIYF. The CDR3 nucleotides are TGCGCCAGCAGCCCCGGGACAGGGGGCGCGGGAAACACCATATATTTT.

V gene TRBV3-1 (or the pseudogene TRBV3-2) combines with J gene TRBJ1-4; D uncertain. The V gene's germline CDR1 is LGHDT and CDR2 YNNKEL (reference sequence). The V end was cut by 2 bases, the J end by 10 bases, with 11 bases between. This CDR3 has 13 residues. This chain's CDR3 is CASSQLSPGKLFF. In DNA, the CDR3 is TGTGCCAGCAGCCAACTTTCTCCGGGAAAACTGTTTTTT.

The chain couples TRBV18 to TRBJ1-1; D not resolved. Trimming shortened V by 3 bases and J by 6 bases, and 5 bases separated the two germline ends. CDR3 length: 11 residues. Germline CDR1 and CDR2: KGHSH and LQKENI. The chain's CDR3 is CASSPDSEAFF. DNA of the CDR3: TGTGCCAGCTCACCCGACTCTGAAGCTTTCTTT.

The chain couples TRBV7-2 to TRBJ1-2, with D possibly being TRBD1 (6 bases). The V gene's germline CDR1 is SGHTA and CDR2 FQGNSA. The CDR3 totals 15 residues. Deletions cut 5 bases from V and 2 bases from J, with 15 bases between. The CDR3 DNA reads as TGTGCCAGCAGCCCTAGACAGGCCCACAACTATGGCTACACCTTC. It specifies CASSPRQAHNYGYTF.

The CDR3 protein is CASSSGTSGTKETQYF. In nucleotides, the CDR3 is TGTGCCAGCAGTTCCGGGACTAGCGGGACTAAAGAGACCCAGTACTTC. V gene TRBV6-5 combines with J gene TRBJ2-5; 13 nucleotides align to TRBD2. V trimming: 4 bases; J trimming: 3 bases; junction bases outside the gene matches: 5. Germline CDR1 and CDR2: MNHEY and SVGAGI. CDR3 size: 16 residues.

The chain links TRBV2 to TRBJ2-2, with TRBD1 identical over 8 bases. V was clipped by 6 bases and J by 5 bases; unmatched bases: 8. This CDR3 is built from 15 residues. Germline V CDR1 and CDR2: SNHLY, FYNNEI. CDR3 protein: CASRDRVPRTGELFF. The CDR3 coding sequence is TGTGCCAGCAGGGACAGGGTTCCCCGGACCGGGGAGCTGTTTTTT.

The chain uses TRBV5-1 and TRBJ1-6; a weak D match, TRBD1 (6 bases). This CDR3 comprises 14 residues. Trimming left V 4 bases short and J 5 bases short, with 10 bases between. In germline, CDR1 is SGHRS, CDR2 YFSETQ. The CDR3 loop is CASSRAGDNSPLHF. The CDR3 DNA is TGCGCCAGCAGCAGGGCAGGGGATAATTCACCCCTCCACTTT.

V gene TRBV11-2 combines with J gene TRBJ1-1; perhaps TRBD1 as D (5 bases). Germline loops: CDR1 SGHAT, CDR2 FQNNGV. This CDR3 region has 15 residues. V was pared by 5 bases and J by 1 base, with 14 bases between. The CDR3 loop is CASSPRGGPNTEAFF. The CDR3 DNA is TGTGCCAGCAGCCCCCGGGGGGGTCCGAACACTGAAGCTTTCTTT. Based on the CDR3 plus reference TRBV11-2 and TRBJ1-1, the full variable domain is EAGVAQSPRYKIIEKRQSVAFWCNPISGHATLYWYQQILGQGPKLLIQFQNNGVVDDSQLPKDRFSAERLKGVDSTLKIQPAKLEDSAVYLCASSPRGGPNTEAFFGQGTRLTVV.

The chain employs TRBV5-1 and TRBJ2-1; 8 nucleotides match TRBD1. CDR1 and CDR2 from the germline V gene are SGHRS and YFSETQ. J lost 8 bases, V lost 1 base, and 8 bases had no gene match. CDR3 length: 15 residues. The CDR3 loop reads CASSLQGAFKDEQFF. As DNA, the CDR3 is TGCGCCAGCAGCTTGCAGGGGGCTTTTAAGGATGAGCAGTTCTTC.

A single count supports this clone. V gene TRBV27 combines with J gene TRBJ1-2, with 7 bases aligning to TRBD1. From germline, CDR1 is MNHEY and CDR2 SMNVEV (reference sequence). Trimming removed 6 bases from V and 8 bases from J; junction bases left unmatched: 9. This CDR3 has 13 residues. The CDR3 coding sequence is TGTGCCAGCAGCCCCAGGGGGGAGGAGGGCTACACCTTC. It is translated as CASSPRGEEGYTF.

The chain links TRBV12-3 or TRBV12-4 to TRBJ1-2; 8 nucleotides align to TRBD1. The V and J ends lost 3 bases and 8 bases, in that order; junction bases with no gene match: 5. CDR3 length equals 13 residues. The CDR3 loop is CASSFRTGSGYTF. In DNA, the CDR3 is TGTGCCAGCAGTTTCAGGACAGGGAGCGGCTACACCTTC.

V gene TRBV9 combines with J gene TRBJ1-4; D is unresolved. V dropped 1 base and J dropped 1 base, with 8 bases sitting between them. CDR1 is SGDLS and CDR2 is YYNGEE in the germline V gene. The CDR3 spans 15 residues. The CDR3 region is CASSVMGVTNEKLFF. The CDR3 region has the DNA TGTGCCAGCAGCGTAATGGGAGTAACTAATGAAAAACTGTTTTTT.

This clone was seen once. V usage is TRBV7-3 and J usage is TRBJ1-5, with 7 bases fitting TRBD1. Germline-derived CDR1 and CDR2 are SGHTA and FQGTGA. The V segment lost 4 bases and the J segment 1 base; nucleotides outside the gene matches: 7. The CDR3 is made up of 16 amino acids. The DNA of the CDR3 is TGTGCCAGCAGCTCAAGAGAACAGGGGAGCAATCAGCCCCAGCATTTT. Translation: CASSSREQGSNQPQHF.

The sample holds a few counts of this clone. The chain recombines TRBV7-8 with TRBJ1-5; the match to TRBD1 covers 10 bases. The CDR3 is 15 amino acids. In germline, CDR1 is SGHVS, CDR2 FQNEAQ. Unmatched junction bases numbered 7, after V lost 5 bases and J lost 6 bases. The CDR3 loop is CASSARQGASQPQHF. The CDR3 DNA follows: TGTGCCAGCAGCGCTCGACAGGGGGCGAGTCAGCCCCAGCATTTT. Using reference TRBV7-8 and TRBJ1-5 for the parts outside the CDR3, the full variable domain is GAGVSQSPRYKVAKRGQDVALRCDPISGHVSLFWYQQALGQGPEFLTYFQNEAQLDKSGLPSDRFFAERPEGSVSTLKIQRTQQEDSAVYLCASSARQGASQPQHFGDGTRLSIL.

The V gene is TRBV6-2 or TRBV6-3, the J gene TRBJ1-2; 7 bases are a match to TRBD1. The germline V gene has CDR1 MNHEY and CDR2 SVGEGT. The CDR3 loop spans 14 amino acids. J gave up 6 bases and V 3 bases, and 7 bases lay outside the gene matches. The DNA for the CDR3 is TGTGCCAGCAGTTATCCCACAGGGGCCGATGGCTACACCTTC. This encodes CASSYPTGADGYTF.

This clone came up a few times. J is TRBJ1-5 and V is TRBV7-2, with a possible D match to TRBD1 (5 bases). The CDR3 contains 14 residues. Deletions cut 4 bases from V and 3 bases from J, with 10 bases between. Germline V CDR1 and CDR2: SGHTA, FQGNSA. CDR3 DNA sequence: TGTGCCAGCAGCTCAGACAGTGCCAATCAGCCCCAGCATTTT. As protein: CASSSDSANQPQHF.